This T cell receptor beta chain comes out of a study of brain T cells in children with intractable seizures. Noted time point: blood from clinic visit 5 months post-surgery; TSC patient then seizure free. The sequenced cases were selected for having the highest brain T cell transcript signatures. Patients received at least one anti-epileptic drug before surgery. In regard to this clone: Its antigen remains unidentified.

There are 16 residues in the CDR3. The germline CDR1 and CDR2 sequences are MNHEY and SMNVEV (reference sequence). V was trimmed by 3 bases and J by 7 bases, leaving 16 bases between them. Measured with immunoSEQ multiplex PCR; TCRdb has only the in-frame clones, and not every one. This sample has 340,000 or so clones, with roughly 93% found just once. General study findings and limits: HCMV serostatus was not known, and viral specificity came from CDR3 similarity only.

The sample in question was peripheral blood, obtained approximately 5 months after surgery. This clonotype was obtained from a boy younger than two with tuberous sclerosis and intractable seizures. V and J are TRBV27 and TRBJ1-6; D is undetermined. This CDR3 reads CASSLMAALGNSPLHF. The DNA of the CDR3 is TGTGCCAGCAGTTTGATGGCGGCCCTGGGGAATTCACCCCTCCACTTT.